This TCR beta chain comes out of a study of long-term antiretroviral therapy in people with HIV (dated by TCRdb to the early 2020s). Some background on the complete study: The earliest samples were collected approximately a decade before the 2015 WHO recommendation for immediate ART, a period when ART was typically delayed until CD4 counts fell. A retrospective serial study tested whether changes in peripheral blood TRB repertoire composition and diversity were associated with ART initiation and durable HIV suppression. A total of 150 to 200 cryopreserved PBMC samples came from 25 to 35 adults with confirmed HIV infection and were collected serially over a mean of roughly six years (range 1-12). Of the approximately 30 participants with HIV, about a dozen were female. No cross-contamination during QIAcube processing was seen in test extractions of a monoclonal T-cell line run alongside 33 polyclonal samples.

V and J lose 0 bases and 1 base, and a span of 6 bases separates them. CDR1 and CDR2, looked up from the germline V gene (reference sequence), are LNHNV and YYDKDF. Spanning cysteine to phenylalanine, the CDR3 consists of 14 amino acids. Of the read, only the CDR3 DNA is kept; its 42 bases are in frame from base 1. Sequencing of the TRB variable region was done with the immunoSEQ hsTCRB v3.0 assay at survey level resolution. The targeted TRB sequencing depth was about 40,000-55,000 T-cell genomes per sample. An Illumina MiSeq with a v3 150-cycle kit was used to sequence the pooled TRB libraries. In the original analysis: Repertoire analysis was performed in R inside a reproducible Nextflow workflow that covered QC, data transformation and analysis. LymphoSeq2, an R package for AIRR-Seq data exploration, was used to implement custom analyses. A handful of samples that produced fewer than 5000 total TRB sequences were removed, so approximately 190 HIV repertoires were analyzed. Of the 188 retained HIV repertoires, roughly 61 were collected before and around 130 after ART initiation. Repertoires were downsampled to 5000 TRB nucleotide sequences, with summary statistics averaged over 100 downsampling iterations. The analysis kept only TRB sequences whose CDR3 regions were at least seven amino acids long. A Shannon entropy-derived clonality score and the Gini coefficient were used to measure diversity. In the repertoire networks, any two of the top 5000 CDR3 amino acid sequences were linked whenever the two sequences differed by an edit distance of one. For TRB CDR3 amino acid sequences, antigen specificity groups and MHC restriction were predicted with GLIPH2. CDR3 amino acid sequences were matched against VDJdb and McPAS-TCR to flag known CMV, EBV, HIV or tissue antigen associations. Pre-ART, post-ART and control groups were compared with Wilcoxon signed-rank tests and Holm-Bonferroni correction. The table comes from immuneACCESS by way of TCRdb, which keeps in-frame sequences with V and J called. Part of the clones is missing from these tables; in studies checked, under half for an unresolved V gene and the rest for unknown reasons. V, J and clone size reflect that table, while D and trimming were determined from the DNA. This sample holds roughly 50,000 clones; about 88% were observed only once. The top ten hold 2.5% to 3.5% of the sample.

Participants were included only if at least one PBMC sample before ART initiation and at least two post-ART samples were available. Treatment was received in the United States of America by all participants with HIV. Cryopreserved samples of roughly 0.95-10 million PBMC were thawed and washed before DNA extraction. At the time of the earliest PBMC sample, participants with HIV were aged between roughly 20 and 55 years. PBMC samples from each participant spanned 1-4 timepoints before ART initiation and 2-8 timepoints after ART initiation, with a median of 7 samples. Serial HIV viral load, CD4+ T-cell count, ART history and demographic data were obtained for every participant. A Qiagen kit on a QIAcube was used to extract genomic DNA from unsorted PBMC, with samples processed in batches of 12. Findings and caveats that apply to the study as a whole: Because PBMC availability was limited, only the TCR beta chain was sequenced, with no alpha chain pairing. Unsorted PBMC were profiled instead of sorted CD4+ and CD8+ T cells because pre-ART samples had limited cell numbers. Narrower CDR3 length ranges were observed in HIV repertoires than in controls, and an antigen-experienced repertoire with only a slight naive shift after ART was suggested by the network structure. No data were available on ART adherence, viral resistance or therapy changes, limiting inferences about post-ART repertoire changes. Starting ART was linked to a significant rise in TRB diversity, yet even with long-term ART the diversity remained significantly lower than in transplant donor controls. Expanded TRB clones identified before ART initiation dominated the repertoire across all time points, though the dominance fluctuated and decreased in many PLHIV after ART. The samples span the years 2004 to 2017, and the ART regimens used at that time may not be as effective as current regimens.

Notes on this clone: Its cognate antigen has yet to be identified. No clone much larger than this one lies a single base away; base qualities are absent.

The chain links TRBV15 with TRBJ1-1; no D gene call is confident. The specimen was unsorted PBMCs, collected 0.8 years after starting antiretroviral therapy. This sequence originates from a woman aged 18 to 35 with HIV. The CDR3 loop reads CATSRDLKNTEAFF. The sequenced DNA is TGTGCCACCAGCAGAGACCTTAAGAACACTGAAGCTTTCTTT.